The 6 T cell receptor beta chains listed next were all sequenced from one sample in a study of control samples from healthy donors and cancer patients. TCRdb's table, derived via immunoSEQ multiplex PCR, lists solely in-frame clones and lacks some. Of fewer than 90,000 clones detected, nearly 90% appear once; the ten largest clones hold 4.5% to 6%. The specimen sequenced was blood. All receptors come from a woman aged 50 to 60 in good health.

This rearrangement joins TRBV12-3 or TRBV12-4 to TRBJ1-2; possible D gene TRBD1, 6 bases. The CDR3 extends over 11 amino acids. The V gene lost 4 bases and the J gene lost 7 bases, with 7 bases spanning the gap. The CDR3 is CASSSRGGYTF. DNA of the CDR3: TGTGCCAGCAGTTCCAGGGGTGGCTACACCTTC.

As regards this clone: Other DNA sequences from this sample encode an identical CDR3 as well. This chain links TRBV20-1 with TRBJ2-3; D call uncertain. The germline CDR1 and CDR2 sequences are DFQATT and SNEGSKA (reference sequence). V lost 3 bases to trimming and J lost 6 bases, with 7 bases between them. This CDR3 region has 11 residues. CDR3 in amino acids: CSARGSDTQYF. The CDR3 DNA reads TGCAGTGCTAGGGGTTCGGATACGCAGTATTTT.

The chain links TRBV5-6 to TRBJ2-5; 9 bases agree with TRBD1. The CDR3 is made up of 17 amino acids. CDR1 is SGHDT, CDR2 YYEEEE, per germline. Trimming cost V 7 bases and J 4 bases; bases outside gene matches: 17. The CDR3 sequence: CASVLRRTGDLRETQYF. DNA of the CDR3: TGTGCCAGCGTCTTACGAAGGACAGGGGACCTCCGAGAGACCCAGTACTTC.

This chain connects TRBV24-1 to TRBJ2-6, with 11 bases identical to TRBD2. This CDR3 comprises 14 residues. Germline CDR1 reads KGHDR; CDR2 reads SFDVKD. The junction had 4 bases not matched to a gene; V was cut back by 4 bases and J by 12 bases. The chain's CDR3 is CATSDPLAGAVLTF. DNA for the CDR3: TGTGCCACCAGTGACCCACTAGCGGGGGCCGTCCTGACTTTC.

The V call is TRBV19, the J call TRBJ1-6, with 9 bases that match TRBD1. The CDR3 loop spans 15 amino acids. The ends lost 6 bases at V and 10 bases at J; junction bases unmatched: 10. CDR1 and CDR2 (germline): LNHDA, SQIVND (reference sequence). The CDR3 nucleotides are TGTGCCAGTAGGGACCCGGGACAGGGCCGGTCACCCCTCCACTTT. Its protein product is CASRDPGQGRSPLHF.

V usage is TRBV4-1 and J usage is TRBJ1-3; D perhaps matches TRBD1 (5 bases). V gave up 4 bases and J gave up 4 bases, with 32 bases separating them. CDR1 is MGHRA and CDR2 is YSYEKL in the germline V gene. CDR3 size: 21 residues. CDR3 sequence: CASSRPFYQGSTKAWGNTIYF. The CDR3 DNA is TGCGCCAGCAGCCGCCCCTTTTACCAGGGATCGACGAAGGCGTGGGGAAACACCATATATTTT.